These 20 T cell receptor beta chains were sequenced from one sample in a study of T cells in Graves' hyperthyroidism and ophthalmopathy. The CDR3 regions of TCR beta were amplified from RNA transcripts. The TCR CDR3 was amplified in a first-round RT-PCR using the HTBI primer set. TCRdb used MiXCR to reprocess the multiplex PCR reads, holding one entry per CDR3 protein. The sample yields under 750,000 distinct CDR3 sequences, 18% seen once. The sequencing sample was made of blood. Every receptor here comes from a woman between 50 and 59 years old with Graves' hyperthyroidism that later progressed to Graves' ophthalmopathy.

The chain couples TRBV6-1 to TRBJ1-6, with TRBD1 matching 12 bases. The CDR3 is made up of 16 amino acids. Per the germline V gene, CDR1 is MNHNS and CDR2 is SASEGT. V lost 8 bases and J lost 4; bases outside the gene matches: 6. The CDR3, as DNA: TGTGCCAGCGGGGACAGGGGGCAGCCGTATAATTCACCCCTCCACTTT. Translating gives CASGDRGQPYNSPLHF.

This chain connects TRBV19 to TRBJ2-6, with 12 nucleotides matching TRBD1. The CDR3 sequence is 17 residues long. Germline CDR1 and CDR2: LNHDA and SQIVND (reference sequence). V trimming: 4 bases; J trimming: 4 bases; junction bases outside the gene matches: 5. The CDR3 coding sequence is TGTGCCAGTAGTAGAGGGACAGGGGGCGCCGGGGCCAACGTCCTGACTTTC. This codes for CASSRGTGGAGANVLTF.

This clonotype was observed at least ten times. This chain connects TRBV11-2 to TRBJ2-1; TRBD2 aligns across 9 bases. Losses at the gene ends were 0 bases for V and 0 bases for J; bases not matched to a gene: 9. This CDR3 comprises 19 residues. CDR1 SGHAT and CDR2 FQNNGV come from the germline V gene. The CDR3 region is CASSLEASGGQSSYNEQFF. The CDR3 bases are TGTGCCAGCAGCTTAGAGGCGAGCGGGGGGCAAAGCTCCTACAATGAGCAGTTCTTC.

This clonotype was picked up a small number of times. This rearrangement joins TRBV11-2 to TRBJ2-1, with 7 bases lining up with TRBD1. Trimming cost V 0 bases and J 7 bases; bases outside gene matches: 9. The CDR3 sequence is 16 residues long. Germline-derived CDR1 and CDR2 are SGHAT and FQNNGV. Here the CDR3 reads CASSLDPGTEGNEQFF. CDR3 nucleotide sequence: TGTGCCAGCAGCTTAGACCCCGGGACAGAAGGGAATGAGCAGTTCTTC.

The CDR3 bases are TGTGCCACCAGCCAGGGGGAAAACGAGCAGTACTTC. Its protein product is CATSQGENEQYF. The rearrangement links TRBV15 to TRBJ2-7, with 7 bases identical to TRBD1. The germline CDR1 and CDR2 sequences are LNHNV and YYDKDF (reference sequence). This CDR3 spans 12 amino acids. Germline trimming cut 5 bases from V and 5 bases from J; bases unmatched to any gene: 3.

This chain connects TRBV6-1 to TRBJ1-6, with 7 nucleotides matching TRBD1. This CDR3 is 15 amino acids long. J was trimmed by 2 bases and V by 7 bases; bases with no gene match: 5. From germline, CDR1 is MNHNS and CDR2 SASEGT. CDR3 amino acids: CASIPGQTYNSPLHF. CDR3 sequence (DNA): TGTGCCAGCATCCCGGGACAGACCTATAATTCACCCCTCCACTTT.

The chain has TRBV20-1 and TRBJ1-2; TRBD1 is a possible D gene (6 bases). The CDR3 spans 12 residues. CDR1 DFQATT and CDR2 SNEGSKA come from the germline V gene (reference sequence). V was pared by 7 bases and J by 2 bases, with 11 bases between. The DNA for the CDR3 is TGCAGTGGAACGGGGGGCAACTATGGCTACACCTTC. It yields the protein CSGTGGNYGYTF.

The chain couples TRBV9 to TRBJ1-3; D ambiguous. Germline CDR1 SGDLS, CDR2 YYNGEE. V was pared by 0 bases and J by 0 bases, with 16 bases between. This CDR3 spans 18 amino acids. The CDR3, as DNA: TGTGCCAGCAGCGTAGCTCTTCAGCCAAAGAGCTCTGGAAACACCATATATTTT. It is translated as CASSVALQPKSSGNTIYF.

V and J are TRBV3-1 and TRBJ2-1; perhaps TRBD1 as D (6 bases). The CDR3 sequence is 13 residues long. CDR1 and CDR2 (germline): LGHDT, YNNKEL (reference sequence). V dropped 0 bases and J dropped 11 bases, with 11 bases sitting between them. The CDR3 DNA sequence: TGTGCCAGCAGCCAAGATCTAGGGACACAGCAGTTCTTC. Protein sequence: CASSQDLGTQQFF.

In this sample, this clonotype turned up once. The chain employs TRBV19 and TRBJ2-3; D is perhaps TRBD2 (6 bases). This CDR3 region has 14 residues. The germline CDR1 and CDR2 sequences are LNHDA and SQIVND (reference sequence). V lost 7 bases, J lost 2 bases, and 13 bases lay in between. CDR3 protein: CASTWSRDTDTQYF. CDR3 coding DNA: TGTGCCAGTACATGGTCGCGGGACACAGATACGCAGTATTTT.

The chain carries TRBV18 and TRBJ2-5; 9 bases line up with TRBD2. In germline, CDR1 is KGHSH, CDR2 LQKENI. V trimming: 1 base; J trimming: 6 bases; junction bases outside the gene matches: 6. The CDR3 runs to 15 residues. CDR3 in amino acids: CASSPQASGAQTQYF. The CDR3 region has the DNA TGTGCCAGCTCACCACAGGCTAGCGGGGCGCAGACCCAGTACTTC.

This clonotype was seen only a few times. This rearrangement joins TRBV20-1 to TRBJ2-5; 11 bases are shared with TRBD2. From germline, CDR1 is DFQATT and CDR2 SNEGSKA (reference sequence). CDR3 length: 16 amino acids. The V segment lost 3 bases and the J segment 4 bases; nucleotides outside the gene matches: 10. CDR3 nucleotide sequence: TGCAGTGCTAGTCCCATAGCGGGGGGGCAGAGAGAGACCCAGTACTTC. Protein product: CSASPIAGGQRETQYF.

This clonotype was seen only once. A much more abundant neighbour one base away suggests this may be a read error. The chain recombines TRBV5-6 with TRBJ2-3; D may match TRBD1 or TRBD2 (6 bases each). Germline V gene lookup returns CDR1 SGHDT and CDR2 YYEEEE. CDR3 length equals 18 residues. V lost 0 bases and J 6 bases, leaving 23 bases between the germline ends. The CDR3 DNA reads TGTGCCAGCAGCTTGGAGACTAGAGGGGGTTGGAGGCAGGATACGCAGTATTTT. Protein product: CASSLETRGGWRQDTQYF.

This clonotype was seen ten or more times. V usage is TRBV18 and J usage is TRBJ2-3, with 7 nucleotides matching TRBD1. The germline CDR1 and CDR2 sequences are KGHSH and LQKENI. Unmatched junction bases numbered 6, after V lost 3 bases and J lost 0 bases. The CDR3 covers 16 residues. The CDR3 protein is CASSPVRDRSTDTQYF. The CDR3 DNA reads TGTGCCAGCTCACCTGTCCGGGACAGAAGCACAGATACGCAGTATTTT.

V gene TRBV19 combines with J gene TRBJ1-1, with D hard to call. V gave up 5 bases and J gave up 4 bases, with 17 bases separating them. This CDR3 contains 15 residues. CDR1 LNHDA and CDR2 SQIVND come from the germline V gene (reference sequence). The CDR3 loop is CASSHPETAATEAFF. As DNA, the CDR3 is TGTGCCAGTAGTCACCCGGAAACCGCGGCCACTGAAGCTTTCTTT.

This clonotype appeared many times. V gene TRBV6-2 or TRBV6-3 combines with J gene TRBJ1-1; D is unclear. This CDR3 contains 17 residues. CDR1 and CDR2 (germline): MNHEY, SVGEGT. The V end lost 5 bases, the J end lost 0 bases, and 19 bases lay between the germline ends. CDR3 bases: TGTGCCAGCAGTCCTCTTGCCTCGGGTGTGATGAACACTGAAGCTTTCTTT. Encoded protein: CASSPLASGVMNTEAFF.

The chain has TRBV25-1 and TRBJ1-4; TRBD1 is a possible D gene (6 bases). Germline-derived CDR1 and CDR2 are MGHDK and SYGVNS. V was pared by 4 bases and J by 6 bases, with 15 bases between. This CDR3 is 15 amino acids long. Written as DNA, the CDR3 is TGTGCCAGCAGTGCCTTCACAGGGCTGGATGAAAAACTGTTTTTT. It translates to CASSAFTGLDEKLFF.

The chain carries TRBV9 and TRBJ1-2; 8 bases are a match to TRBD1. Germline V gene data show CDR1 as SGDLS and CDR2 as YYNGEE. This CDR3 has 16 amino acids. The V gene end was trimmed by 4 bases and the J gene end by 4 bases; junction bases not matched to a gene: 12. This chain's CDR3 is CASSTGQAGVGYGYTF. The CDR3 DNA reads TGTGCCAGCAGCACGGGACAGGCCGGGGTGGGCTATGGCTACACCTTC.

This clonotype was seen at least ten times. The chain recombines TRBV12-3 or TRBV12-4 with TRBJ2-2; 10 bases are a match to TRBD1. This CDR3 spans 17 amino acids. V dropped 7 bases and J dropped 6; count of bases not matched to a gene: 14. The CDR3 DNA sequence: TGTGCCAGCACTACCGGGACAGGGGACCCCCACGCCGGGGAGCTGTTTTTT. It yields the protein CASTTGTGDPHAGELFF.

The chain combines TRBV9 with TRBJ1-6; the match to TRBD1 covers 9 bases. CDR1 and CDR2 from the germline V gene are SGDLS and YYNGEE. V lost 4 bases and J lost 8; bases outside the gene matches: 10. The CDR3 has 16 amino acids. The chain's CDR3 is CASSSTLDRGYSPLHF. DNA of the CDR3: TGTGCCAGCAGCAGTACTTTGGACAGGGGTTATTCACCCCTCCACTTT.